What follows are 21 T cell receptor beta chains derived from one specimen sequenced in a study of cytomegalovirus exposure and HLA in healthy donors. TCRdb's copy holds only in-frame clones and misses some; the assay was immunoSEQ multiplex PCR. This sample has approximately 81,000 clones, with approximately 93% found just once. The specimen was PBMCs. Receptors originate from a man in his late teens or twenties in good health and CMV-seronegative.

The V gene is TRBV27, the J gene TRBJ2-1; 8 bases are a match to TRBD2. The CDR3 contains 14 residues. V trimming: 7 bases; J trimming: 9 bases; junction bases outside the gene matches: 11. Germline V gives CDR1 MNHEY, CDR2 SMNVEV (reference sequence). CDR3 loop: CASNEPGLDTEQFF. The CDR3 DNA reads TGTGCCAGCAACGAACCGGGACTAGATACTGAGCAGTTCTTC.

The chain recombines TRBV7-9 with TRBJ2-2; no reliable D call. Germline CDR1 SEHNR, CDR2 FQNEAQ (reference sequence). Trimming stripped 2 bases from V and 2 bases from J, with 12 bases between. The CDR3 loop spans 16 amino acids. Here the CDR3 reads CASSLYLRRNTGELFF. CDR3 bases: TGTGCCAGCAGCTTATATCTCCGGAGAAACACCGGGGAGCTGTTTTTT.

The chain has TRBV18 and TRBJ1-2; 10 positions match TRBD1. This CDR3 comprises 16 residues. Germline CDR1 is KGHSH and CDR2 is LQKENI. V lost 3 bases, J lost 1 base, and 5 bases stayed unmatched. The CDR3 is CASSPKGTGDNYGYTF. In DNA, the CDR3 is TGTGCCAGCTCACCGAAGGGGACAGGGGATAACTATGGCTACACCTTC.

The V call is TRBV19, the J call TRBJ2-6, with D perhaps matching TRBD2 (5 bases). Trimming shortened V by 6 bases and J by 0 bases, and 18 bases separated the two germline ends. Germline assignment: CDR1 LNHDA and CDR2 SQIVND (reference sequence). The CDR3 extends over 18 amino acids. The CDR3 loop reads CASREGGTISSGANVLTF. CDR3 DNA sequence: TGTGCCAGTAGAGAGGGTGGCACGATAAGCTCTGGGGCCAACGTCCTGACTTTC.

The rearrangement links TRBV5-8 to TRBJ2-7; the match to TRBD2 covers 12 bases. The CDR3 runs to 15 residues. V trimming: 1 base; J trimming: 7 bases; junction bases outside the gene matches: 6. Germline loops: CDR1 SGHTS, CDR2 YDEGEE. The chain's CDR3 is CASSLRLAGGGEQYF. DNA for the CDR3: TGTGCCAGCAGCTTGCGGCTAGCGGGAGGGGGTGAGCAGTACTTC.

This chain joins TRBV4-2 and TRBJ2-1; 7 nucleotides line up with TRBD2. The junction had 5 bases not matched to a gene; V was cut back by 4 bases and J by 5 bases. Germline CDR1 LGHNA, CDR2 YNFKEQ. The CDR3 is made up of 14 amino acids. The CDR3: CASSPPGLNNEQFF. The CDR3 DNA follows: TGTGCCAGCAGCCCACCGGGACTAAACAATGAGCAGTTCTTC.

This chain joins TRBV19 and TRBJ2-7; unclear D gene. Per germline, CDR1 LNHDA and CDR2 SQIVND (reference sequence). The ends were cut back, 5 bases at V and 2 bases at J, with 10 bases in the middle. The CDR3 contains 13 residues. In DNA form, the CDR3 reads TGTGCCAGTAGTCGTACGAGTGCCTACGAGCAGTACTTC. Translating it yields CASSRTSAYEQYF.

J is TRBJ1-1 and V is TRBV27; TRBD1 agrees at 7 bases. CDR3 size: 13 residues. Germline lookup yields CDR1 MNHEY and CDR2 SMNVEV (reference sequence). Trimming removed 7 bases from V and 3 bases from J; junction bases left unmatched: 5. CDR3 loop: CASNDRADTEAFF. The CDR3 DNA reads TGTGCCAGCAACGACAGGGCGGACACTGAAGCTTTCTTT.

The gene calls are TRBV12-5 and TRBJ1-1, with D tentatively TRBD1 (5 bases). The CDR3 loop spans 15 amino acids. Germline assignment: CDR1 LGHNT and CDR2 FRNRAP. The V end was cut by 8 bases, the J end by 1 base, with 17 bases between. DNA of the CDR3: TGTGCTAGTTCCGGTACGGGGGTCCCGAACACTGAAGCTTTCTTT. Protein sequence: CASSGTGVPNTEAFF.

This chain connects TRBV6-5 to TRBJ1-1, with 7 bases matching TRBD1. The CDR3 is 13 residues long. Unmatched junction bases numbered 3, after V lost 7 bases and J lost 1 base. CDR1 and CDR2 (germline): MNHEY, SVGAGI. The CDR3 is CASTRQGNTEAFF. The CDR3 DNA follows: TGTGCCAGCACCCGACAGGGGAACACTGAAGCTTTCTTT.

The V and J genes are TRBV1 and TRBJ1-1; the table's D call TRBD1 went unverified against the DNA. TRBV1 is described as a pseudogene. The CDR3 loop spans 15 amino acids. The CDR3 region has the DNA TGCACCAGCAGCCAAGTTCAGGGTCCGAACACTGAAGCTTTCTTT. It encodes CTSSQVQGPNTEAFF.

This sequence joins TRBV4-2 and TRBJ2-1; a weak D match, TRBD2 (6 bases). Germline assignment: CDR1 LGHNA and CDR2 YNFKEQ. This CDR3 has 17 residues. V was shortened by 4 bases and J by 9 bases, with 25 bases between the two germline ends. The CDR3 DNA follows: TGTGCCAGCAGCCGAAAAGGACGGGGAGGCCTCCCCCCTGAGCAGTTCTTC. Its protein product is CASSRKGRGGLPPEQFF.

This clone came up once. The rearrangement uses TRBV5-1 and TRBJ1-3, with TRBD1 as a possible D gene (5 bases). This CDR3 contains 14 residues. The germline gives CDR1 SGHRS, CDR2 YFSETQ. Trimming took 0 bases from V and 11 from J, leaving 15 bases between them. The chain's CDR3 is CASSLEDPGGAIYF. CDR3 DNA sequence: TGCGCCAGCAGCTTGGAGGATCCCGGAGGGGCCATATATTTT.

V usage is TRBV18 and J usage is TRBJ1-2; 10 positions agree with TRBD1. The junction had 4 bases not matched to a gene; V was cut back by 0 bases and J by 6 bases. The V gene's germline CDR1 is KGHSH and CDR2 LQKENI. The CDR3 is made up of 15 amino acids. The CDR3 loop is CASSPPDRGLHGYTF. The CDR3 DNA is TGTGCCAGCTCACCACCGGACAGGGGGTTGCATGGCTACACCTTC.

The V call is TRBV7-9, the J call TRBJ1-6; D may be TRBD1 (6 bases). The CDR3 length is 13 residues. Germline V gives CDR1 SEHNR, CDR2 FQNEAQ (reference sequence). V was clipped by 5 bases and J by 7 bases, with 9 bases between them. The CDR3 reads CASSVQGNSPLHF. The CDR3 region has the DNA TGTGCCAGCAGCGTTCAGGGGAATTCACCCCTCCACTTT.

The V gene is TRBV29-1, the J gene TRBJ2-3; D is ambiguous. The germline V gene encodes CDR1 SQVTM and CDR2 ANQGSEA. The V and J ends lost 4 bases and 1 base respectively, with 6 bases between them. The CDR3 extends over 12 amino acids. DNA for the CDR3: TGCAGCGTTGTGTTAGGCACAGATACGCAGTATTTT. It translates to CSVVLGTDTQYF.

The chain uses TRBV5-1 and TRBJ2-1; 9 bases align to TRBD2. J lost 8 bases, V lost 0 bases, and 6 bases had no gene match. The CDR3 is 15 amino acids. Germline assignment: CDR1 SGHRS and CDR2 YFSETQ. The chain's CDR3 is CASSLEAGGMDEQFF. In DNA, the CDR3 is TGCGCCAGCAGCTTGGAAGCGGGGGGCATGGATGAGCAGTTCTTC.

This sequence joins TRBV6-6 and TRBJ2-7, with D maybe TRBD2 (5 bases). Trimming removed 4 bases at V and 6 bases at J, with 10 bases between. Germline assignment: CDR1 MNHNY and CDR2 SVGAGI (reference sequence). CDR3 size: 12 residues. In nucleotides, the CDR3 is TGTGCCAGCAGTTCCCGGAGGACCGAGCAGTACTTC. It encodes CASSSRRTEQYF.

The chain combines TRBV5-1 with TRBJ2-5; D gene uncertain. This CDR3 has 14 amino acids. From germline, CDR1 is SGHRS and CDR2 YFSETQ. Trimming pared 3 bases from V and 2 bases from J, leaving 11 bases between. CDR3 DNA sequence: TGCGCCAGCAGCTCGATGAGCCGGCAAGAGACCCAGTACTTC. This sequence encodes CASSSMSRQETQYF.

The chain employs TRBV9 and TRBJ2-6; maybe TRBD2 (6 bases). The germline CDR1 and CDR2 sequences are SGDLS and YYNGEE. The CDR3 is made up of 15 amino acids. V was trimmed by 2 bases and J by 3 bases, leaving 9 bases between them. The CDR3 sequence is CASSVEGSGANVLTF. The CDR3, as DNA: TGTGCCAGCAGCGTGGAGGGAAGTGGGGCCAACGTCCTGACTTTC.

This chain uses TRBV5-1 with TRBJ2-3; perhaps TRBD2 as D (7 bases). The length of the CDR3 is 20 residues. Germline loops: CDR1 SGHRS, CDR2 YFSETQ. V was shortened by 3 bases and J by 1 base, with 27 bases between the two germline ends. The CDR3 DNA reads as TGCGCCAGCAGCTCAAGAGGTATGGCGGGGGCCTTCTCCCGCACAGATACGCAGTATTTT. As protein: CASSSRGMAGAFSRTDTQYF.